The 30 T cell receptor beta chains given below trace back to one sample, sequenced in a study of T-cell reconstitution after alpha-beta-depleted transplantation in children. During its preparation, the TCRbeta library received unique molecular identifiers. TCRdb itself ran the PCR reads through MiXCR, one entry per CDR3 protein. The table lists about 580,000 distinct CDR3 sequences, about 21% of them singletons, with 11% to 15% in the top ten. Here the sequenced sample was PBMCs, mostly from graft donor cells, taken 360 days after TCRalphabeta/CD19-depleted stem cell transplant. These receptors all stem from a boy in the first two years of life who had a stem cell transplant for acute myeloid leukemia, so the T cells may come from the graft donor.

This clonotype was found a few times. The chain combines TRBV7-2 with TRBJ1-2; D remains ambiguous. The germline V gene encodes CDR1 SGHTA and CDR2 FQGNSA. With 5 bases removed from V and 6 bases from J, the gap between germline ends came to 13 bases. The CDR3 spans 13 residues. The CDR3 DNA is TGTGCCAGCAGCCCCCCGTGGGATCATGGCTACACCTTC. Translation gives CASSPPWDHGYTF.

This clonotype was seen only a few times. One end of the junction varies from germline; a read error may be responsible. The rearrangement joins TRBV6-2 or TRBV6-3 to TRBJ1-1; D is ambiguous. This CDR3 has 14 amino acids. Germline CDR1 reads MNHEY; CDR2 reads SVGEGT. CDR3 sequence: CASSYNQARNHANF. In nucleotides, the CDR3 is TGTGCCAGCAGTTACAACCAGGCACGAAATCATGCCAATTTT.

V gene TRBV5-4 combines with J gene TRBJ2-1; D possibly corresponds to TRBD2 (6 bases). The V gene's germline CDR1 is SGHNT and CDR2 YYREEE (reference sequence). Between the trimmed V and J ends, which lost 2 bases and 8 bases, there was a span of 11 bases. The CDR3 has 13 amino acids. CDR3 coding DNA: TGTGCCAGCAGCTTCGCGGGGTCCCATGAGCAGTTCTTC. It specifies CASSFAGSHEQFF.

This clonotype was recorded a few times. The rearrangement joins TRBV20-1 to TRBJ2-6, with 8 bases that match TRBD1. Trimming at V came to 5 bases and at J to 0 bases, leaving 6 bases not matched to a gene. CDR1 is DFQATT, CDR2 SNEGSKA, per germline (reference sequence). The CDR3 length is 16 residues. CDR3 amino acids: CSAGQGWYSGANVLTF. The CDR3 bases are TGCAGTGCTGGACAGGGTTGGTACTCTGGGGCCAACGTCCTGACTTTC.

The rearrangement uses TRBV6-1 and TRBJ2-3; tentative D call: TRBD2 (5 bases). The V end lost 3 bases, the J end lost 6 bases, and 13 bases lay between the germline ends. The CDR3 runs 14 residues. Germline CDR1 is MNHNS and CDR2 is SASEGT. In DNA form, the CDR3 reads TGTGCCAGCAGTGACGCGGCCTCGGGGGATACGCAGTATTTT. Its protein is CASSDAASGDTQYF.

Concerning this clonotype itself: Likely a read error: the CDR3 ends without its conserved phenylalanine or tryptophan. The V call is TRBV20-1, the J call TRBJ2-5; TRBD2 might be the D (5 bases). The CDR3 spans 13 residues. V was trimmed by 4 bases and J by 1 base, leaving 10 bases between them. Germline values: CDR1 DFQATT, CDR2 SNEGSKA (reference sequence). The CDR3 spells CSAMPGIQETQYY. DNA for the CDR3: TGCAGTGCTATGCCGGGAATCCAAGAGACCCAGTACTAC.

The CDR3 sequence is CSARDPTLKDTQYF. The CDR3 DNA is TGCAGTGCTAGAGATCCGACTTTAAAAGATACGCAGTATTTT. The chain employs TRBV20-1 and TRBJ2-3; D gene ambiguous. Trimming left V 0 bases short and J 5 bases short, with 12 bases between. The CDR3 extends over 14 amino acids. Germline V gene sequence: CDR1 DFQATT, CDR2 SNEGSKA (reference sequence).

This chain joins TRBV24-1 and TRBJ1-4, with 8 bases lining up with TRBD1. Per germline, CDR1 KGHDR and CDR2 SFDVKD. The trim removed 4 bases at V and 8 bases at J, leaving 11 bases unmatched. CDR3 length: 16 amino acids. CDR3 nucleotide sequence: TGTGCCACCAGTGACACCCGGACAGGGCCGGGCGAAAAACTGTTTTTT. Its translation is CATSDTRTGPGEKLFF.

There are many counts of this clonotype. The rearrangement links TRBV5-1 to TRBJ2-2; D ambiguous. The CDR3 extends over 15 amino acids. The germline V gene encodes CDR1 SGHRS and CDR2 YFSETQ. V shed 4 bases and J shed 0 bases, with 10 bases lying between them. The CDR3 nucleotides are TGCGCCAGCAGCACCCTAAGGGCGAACACCGGGGAGCTGTTTTTT. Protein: CASSTLRANTGELFF. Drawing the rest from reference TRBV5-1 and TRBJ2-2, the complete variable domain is KAGVTQTPRYLIKTRGQQVTLSCSPISGHRSVSWYQQTPGQGLQFLFEYFSETQRNKGNFPGRFSGRQFSNSRSEMNVSTLELGDSALYLCASSTLRANTGELFFGEGSRLTVL.

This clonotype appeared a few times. The CDR3 here is CATSRSSKDTQYF. CDR3 DNA: TGTGCCACCAGCAGGTCTTCGAAGGATACGCAGTATTTT. This chain connects TRBV15 to TRBJ2-3; no clear D gene. Trimming shortened V by 3 bases and J by 6 bases, and 10 bases separated the two germline ends. This CDR3 has 13 residues. Germline CDR1 reads LNHNV; CDR2 reads YYDKDF (reference sequence).

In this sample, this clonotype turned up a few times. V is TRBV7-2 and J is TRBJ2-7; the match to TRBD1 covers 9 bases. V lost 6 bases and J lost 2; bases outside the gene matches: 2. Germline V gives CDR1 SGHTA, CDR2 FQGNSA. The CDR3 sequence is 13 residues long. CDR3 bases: TGTGCCAGCAGAACAGGGGGCGCCTACGAGCAGTACTTC. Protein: CASRTGGAYEQYF.

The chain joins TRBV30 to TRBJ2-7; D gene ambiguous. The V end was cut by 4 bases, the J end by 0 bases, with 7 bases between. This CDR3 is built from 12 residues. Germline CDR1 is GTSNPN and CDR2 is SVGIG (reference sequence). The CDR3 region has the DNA TGTGCCTGGACCCCGGACTCCTACGAGCAGTACTTC. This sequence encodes CAWTPDSYEQYF.

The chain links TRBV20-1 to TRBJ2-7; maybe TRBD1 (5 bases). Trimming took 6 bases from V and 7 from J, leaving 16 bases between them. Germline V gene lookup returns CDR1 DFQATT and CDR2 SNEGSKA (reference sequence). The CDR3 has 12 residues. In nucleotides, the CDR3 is TGCAGTGCCAGGGTCTACCAGAGGGAGCAGTACTTC. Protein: CSARVYQREQYF.

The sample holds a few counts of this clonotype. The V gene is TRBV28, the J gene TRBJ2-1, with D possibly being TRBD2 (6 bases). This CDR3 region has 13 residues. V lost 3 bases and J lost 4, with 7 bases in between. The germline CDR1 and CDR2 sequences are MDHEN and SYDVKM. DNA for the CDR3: TGTGCCAGCAGTTTCCGGGGGTACAATGAGCAGTTCTTC. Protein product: CASSFRGYNEQFF.

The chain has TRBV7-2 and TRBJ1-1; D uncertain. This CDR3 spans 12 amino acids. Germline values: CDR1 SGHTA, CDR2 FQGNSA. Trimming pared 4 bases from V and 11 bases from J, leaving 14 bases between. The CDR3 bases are TGTGCCAGCAGCTCTCAGTGGGAAGGGGCTTTCTTT. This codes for CASSSQWEGAFF.

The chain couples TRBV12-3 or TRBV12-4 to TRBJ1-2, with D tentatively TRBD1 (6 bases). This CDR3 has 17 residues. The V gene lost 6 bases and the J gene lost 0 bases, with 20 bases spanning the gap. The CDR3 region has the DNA TGTGCCAGCAGCTGGGGGAGGGGGGCCACCCCTAACTATGGCTACACCTTC. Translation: CASSWGRGATPNYGYTF.

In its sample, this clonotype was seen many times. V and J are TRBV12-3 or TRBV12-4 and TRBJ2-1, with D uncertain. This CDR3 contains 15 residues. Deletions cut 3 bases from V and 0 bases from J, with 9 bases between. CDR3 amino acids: CASSFSPDSYNEQFF. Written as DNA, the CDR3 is TGTGCCAGCAGTTTTTCCCCCGACTCCTACAATGAGCAGTTCTTC.

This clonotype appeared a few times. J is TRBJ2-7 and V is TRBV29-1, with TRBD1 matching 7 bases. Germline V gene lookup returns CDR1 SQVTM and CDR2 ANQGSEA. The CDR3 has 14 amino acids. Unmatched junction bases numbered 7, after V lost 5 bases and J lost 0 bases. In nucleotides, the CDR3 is TGCAGCGTTAACAGGGGCGGTGGCTCCTACGAGCAGTACTTC. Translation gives CSVNRGGGSYEQYF.

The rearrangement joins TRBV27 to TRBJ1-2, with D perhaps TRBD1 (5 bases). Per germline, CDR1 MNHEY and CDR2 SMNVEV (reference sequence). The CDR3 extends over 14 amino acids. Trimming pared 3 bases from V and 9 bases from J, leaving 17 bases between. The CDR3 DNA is TGTGCCAGCAGTTTCTCCGGGGGAGGAGGGAGCTACACCTTC. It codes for CASSFSGGGGSYTF.

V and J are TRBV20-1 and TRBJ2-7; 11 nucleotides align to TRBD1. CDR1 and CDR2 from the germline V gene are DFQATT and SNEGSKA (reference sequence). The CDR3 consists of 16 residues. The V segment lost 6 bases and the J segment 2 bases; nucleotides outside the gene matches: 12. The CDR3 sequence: CSATVTDRGLTYEQYF. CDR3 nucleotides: TGCAGTGCCACCGTCACGGACAGGGGGCTGACCTACGAGCAGTACTTC.

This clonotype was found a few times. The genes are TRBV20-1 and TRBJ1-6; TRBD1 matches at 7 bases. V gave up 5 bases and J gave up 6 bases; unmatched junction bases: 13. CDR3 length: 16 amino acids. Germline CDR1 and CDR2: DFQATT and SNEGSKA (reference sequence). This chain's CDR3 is CSARTNRGIGNSPLHF. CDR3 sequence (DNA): TGCAGTGCTCGTACAAACAGGGGTATAGGTAATTCACCCCTCCACTTT.

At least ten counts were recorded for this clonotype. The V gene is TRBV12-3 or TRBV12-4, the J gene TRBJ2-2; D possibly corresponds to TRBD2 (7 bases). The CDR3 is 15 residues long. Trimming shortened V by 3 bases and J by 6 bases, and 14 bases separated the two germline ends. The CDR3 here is CASSFGGQAAGELFF. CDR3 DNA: TGTGCCAGCAGTTTCGGGGGGCAGGCCGCCGGGGAGCTGTTTTTT.

As DNA, the CDR3 is TGTGCCAGCAGCCCGTACAGGGGAGGACAGCCCCAGCATTTT. Protein: CASSPYRGGQPQHF. The chain is built from TRBV6-1 and TRBJ1-5, with 7 bases identical to TRBD1. CDR1 is MNHNS and CDR2 is SASEGT in the germline V gene. J lost 7 bases, V lost 6 bases, and 9 bases had no gene match. The length of the CDR3 is 14 residues.

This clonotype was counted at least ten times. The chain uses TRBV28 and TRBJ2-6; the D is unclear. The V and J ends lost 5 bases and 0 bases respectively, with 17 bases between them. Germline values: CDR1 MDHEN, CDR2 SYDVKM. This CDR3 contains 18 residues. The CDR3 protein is CASSHPRWTSSGANVLTF. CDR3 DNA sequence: TGTGCCAGCAGTCACCCCCGATGGACCTCCTCTGGGGCCAACGTCCTGACTTTC.

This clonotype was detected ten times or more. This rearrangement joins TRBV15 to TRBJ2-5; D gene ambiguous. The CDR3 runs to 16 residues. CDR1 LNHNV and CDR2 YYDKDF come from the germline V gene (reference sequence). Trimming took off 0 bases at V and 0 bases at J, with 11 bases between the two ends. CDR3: CATSRESPGHQETQYF. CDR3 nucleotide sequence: TGTGCCACCAGCAGAGAGTCCCCCGGCCACCAAGAGACCCAGTACTTC.

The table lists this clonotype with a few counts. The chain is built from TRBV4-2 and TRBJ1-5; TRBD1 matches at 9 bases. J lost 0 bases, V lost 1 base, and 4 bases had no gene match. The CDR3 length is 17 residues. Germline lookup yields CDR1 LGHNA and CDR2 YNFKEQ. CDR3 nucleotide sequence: TGTGCCAGCAGCCAAGGGACAGGGGATTATAGCAATCAGCCCCAGCATTTT. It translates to CASSQGTGDYSNQPQHF.

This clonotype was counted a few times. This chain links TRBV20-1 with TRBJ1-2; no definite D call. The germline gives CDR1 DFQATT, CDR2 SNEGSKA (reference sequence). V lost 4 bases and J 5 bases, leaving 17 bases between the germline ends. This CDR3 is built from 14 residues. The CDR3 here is CSAKERASGYGYTF. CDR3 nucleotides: TGCAGTGCTAAGGAAAGGGCTTCCGGATATGGCTACACCTTC.

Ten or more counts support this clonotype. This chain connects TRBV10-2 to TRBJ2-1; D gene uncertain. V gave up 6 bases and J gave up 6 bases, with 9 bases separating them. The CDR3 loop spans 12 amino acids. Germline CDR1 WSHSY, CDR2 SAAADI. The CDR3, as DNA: TGCGCCAGCAGGGGGTTATTCAATGAGCAGTTCTTC. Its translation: CASRGLFNEQFF.

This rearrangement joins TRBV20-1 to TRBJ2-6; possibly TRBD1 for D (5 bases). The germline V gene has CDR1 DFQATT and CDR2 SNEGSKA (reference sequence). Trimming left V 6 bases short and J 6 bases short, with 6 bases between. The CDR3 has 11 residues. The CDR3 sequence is CSAREANVLTF. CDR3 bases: TGCAGTGCCAGGGAGGCCAACGTCCTGACTTTC.

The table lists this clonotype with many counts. The CDR3 is CASTSLSYNEQFF. The CDR3 nucleotides read TGTGCCAGCACCTCACTTTCCTACAATGAGCAGTTCTTC. J is TRBJ2-1 and V is TRBV27; D not resolved. V lost 7 bases and J 1 base, leaving 8 bases between the germline ends. From germline, CDR1 is MNHEY and CDR2 SMNVEV (reference sequence). The CDR3 runs to 13 residues.